Listed here are 15 T cell receptor beta chains from one sample, sequenced in a study of blood T cell repertoires in COVID-19. The table came from immunoSEQ multiplex PCR; TCRdb's copy has only in-frame clones and leaves some out. The data hold 130,000 to 150,000 clones, with approximately 87% observed a single time. The sequenced sample consisted of peripheral blood. The receptors were sampled from a woman aged 45 to 65 with active or convalescent COVID-19.

V usage is TRBV7-2 and J usage is TRBJ1-2, with D tentatively TRBD1 (5 bases). The length of the CDR3 is 14 residues. Germline CDR1 SGHTA, CDR2 FQGNSA. Trimming left V 1 base short and J 0 bases short, with 6 bases between. Here the CDR3 reads CASSLDRSNYGYTF. The CDR3 DNA sequence: TGTGCCAGCAGCTTAGACAGGTCTAACTATGGCTACACCTTC.

V gene TRBV7-8 combines with J gene TRBJ1-3; possibly TRBD1 for D (6 bases). CDR1 is SGHVS and CDR2 is FQNEAQ in the germline V gene. V dropped 1 base and J dropped 2 bases, with 12 bases sitting between them. This CDR3 contains 16 residues. The CDR3 DNA reads as TGTGCCAGCAGCTTAGGTACAGGGTTAGCTGGAAACACCATATATTTT. Translating it yields CASSLGTGLAGNTIYF.

The chain links TRBV18 to TRBJ2-3, with D possibly being TRBD1 (5 bases). V lost 0 bases and J 7 bases, leaving 8 bases between the germline ends. This CDR3 comprises 13 residues. Germline CDR1 and CDR2: KGHSH and LQKENI. CDR3 coding DNA: TGTGCCAGCTCACCACCCAGGGAAAATACGCAGTATTTT. Its translation is CASSPPRENTQYF.

The chain uses TRBV3-1 (or the pseudogene TRBV3-2) and TRBJ1-1; D gene uncertain. The CDR3 is 13 residues long. The germline V gene encodes CDR1 LGHDT and CDR2 YNNKEL (reference sequence). V lost 0 bases to trimming and J lost 6 bases, with 8 bases between them. CDR3 residues: CASSQDILSEAFF. The CDR3, as DNA: TGTGCCAGCAGCCAAGATATACTTTCTGAAGCTTTCTTT.

This chain uses TRBV12-5 with TRBJ1-6; D unclear. Germline CDR1 LGHNT, CDR2 FRNRAP. This CDR3 contains 12 residues. V was pared by 6 bases and J by 7 bases, with 7 bases between. The CDR3 loop is CASGTGNSPLHF. The CDR3 region has the DNA TGTGCTAGTGGAACGGGGAATTCACCCCTCCACTTT. Using reference TRBV12-5 and TRBJ1-6 for the parts outside the CDR3, the full variable domain is DARVTQTPRHKVTEMGQEVTMRCQPILGHNTVFWYRQTMMQGLELLAYFRNRAPLDDSGMPKDRFSAEMPDATLATLKIQPSEPRDSAVYFCASGTGNSPLHFGNGTRLTVT.

The sample holds one count of this clone. J is TRBJ2-1 and V is TRBV29-1; D may be TRBD2 (6 bases). The length of the CDR3 is 16 residues. Trimming took off 6 bases at V and 2 bases at J, with 20 bases between the two ends. Germline-derived CDR1 and CDR2 are SQVTM and ANQGSEA. The CDR3 sequence is CSVGPNRGSPYNEQFF. The CDR3 region has the DNA TGCAGCGTCGGCCCTAACCGGGGGTCGCCCTACAATGAGCAGTTCTTC.

The chain has TRBV10-3 and TRBJ1-4, with D maybe TRBD1 (6 bases). CDR1 and CDR2 from the germline V gene are ENHRY and SYGVKD. V was clipped by 2 bases and J by 2 bases, with 9 bases between them. This CDR3 contains 15 residues. CDR3 sequence: CAISENRVTNEKLFF. The CDR3 region has the DNA TGTGCCATCAGTGAGAACAGGGTTACTAATGAAAAACTGTTTTTT.

This clone was counted between two and nine times. The same CDR3 arises from other DNA sequences in this sample as well. J is TRBJ1-2 and V is TRBV29-1; D is unresolved. V was pared by 4 bases and J by 8 bases, with 23 bases between. The CDR3 consists of 15 residues. Germline loops: CDR1 SQVTM, CDR2 ANQGSEA. The CDR3 DNA reads as TGCAGCGTTGCCCCTCATCTTCGGGTAGGTGAGGGCTACACCTTC. It codes for CSVAPHLRVGEGYTF.

The J gene is TRBJ2-3, the V gene TRBV11-2; the D is unclear. CDR3 length equals 12 residues. Trimming stripped 5 bases from V and 5 bases from J, with 8 bases between. The germline V gene has CDR1 SGHAT and CDR2 FQNNGV. The CDR3 here is CASSPGGDTQYF. The DNA of the CDR3 is TGTGCCAGCAGCCCAGGTGGAGATACGCAGTATTTT.

Points on this clone: One end of the junction fails to match germline, which may point to a read error. The V and J genes are TRBV18 and TRBJ1-5, with D possibly being TRBD1 (6 bases). Germline values: CDR1 KGHSH, CDR2 LQKENI. CDR3 length equals 16 residues. The CDR3, as DNA: TGTGCCAGCTCCCCACAGCAGGGGAAAGGCAATCAGCCCCAGCATTTT. Amino acid sequence: CASSPQQGKGNQPQHF.

V is TRBV6-5 and J is TRBJ2-1; TRBD2 matches 10 bases. The CDR3 is made up of 15 amino acids. Germline trimming cut 6 bases from V and 5 bases from J; bases unmatched to any gene: 7. Germline V gives CDR1 MNHEY, CDR2 SVGAGI. In DNA form, the CDR3 reads TGTGCCAGCAGGTCTAGCGGGAGACCCGACAATGAGCAGTTCTTC. It is translated as CASRSSGRPDNEQFF.

In its sample, this clone was seen a few times. The chain uses TRBV19 and TRBJ2-2; tentatively, D is TRBD2 (5 bases). The V gene's germline CDR1 is LNHDA and CDR2 SQIVND (reference sequence). V shed 5 bases and J shed 5 bases, with 18 bases lying between them. The CDR3 length is 16 residues. As DNA, the CDR3 is TGTGCCAGTAGTGTCGGACTCCTCGCTGGGACCGGGGAGCTGTTTTTT. Its protein is CASSVGLLAGTGELFF.

This chain connects TRBV19 to TRBJ2-3, with 11 bases fitting TRBD2. Trimming took 3 bases from V and 5 from J; bases not matched to a gene: 13. The CDR3 sequence is 18 residues long. Germline CDR1 reads LNHDA; CDR2 reads SQIVND (reference sequence). This CDR3 is CASSIAHRSGGAIDTQYF. DNA for the CDR3: TGTGCCAGTAGTATCGCCCACCGTAGCGGGGGGGCTATAGATACGCAGTATTTT.

The gene calls are TRBV7-2 and TRBJ2-3, with 7 bases lining up with TRBD1. Germline V gene sequence: CDR1 SGHTA, CDR2 FQGNSA. V lost 2 bases to trimming and J lost 6 bases; unmatched junction nucleotides: 2. The CDR3 loop spans 13 amino acids. CDR3 in amino acids: CASSLQGVDTQYF. DNA of the CDR3: TGTGCCAGCAGCTTACAGGGGGTTGATACGCAGTATTTT.

The chain joins TRBV5-4 to TRBJ2-1, with D uncertain. The CDR3 consists of 12 residues. In germline, CDR1 is SGHNT, CDR2 YYREEE (reference sequence). V gave up 4 bases and J gave up 6 bases, with 8 bases separating them. The chain's CDR3 is CASSIDTNEQFF. The CDR3 bases are TGTGCCAGCAGCATTGACACCAATGAGCAGTTCTTC.